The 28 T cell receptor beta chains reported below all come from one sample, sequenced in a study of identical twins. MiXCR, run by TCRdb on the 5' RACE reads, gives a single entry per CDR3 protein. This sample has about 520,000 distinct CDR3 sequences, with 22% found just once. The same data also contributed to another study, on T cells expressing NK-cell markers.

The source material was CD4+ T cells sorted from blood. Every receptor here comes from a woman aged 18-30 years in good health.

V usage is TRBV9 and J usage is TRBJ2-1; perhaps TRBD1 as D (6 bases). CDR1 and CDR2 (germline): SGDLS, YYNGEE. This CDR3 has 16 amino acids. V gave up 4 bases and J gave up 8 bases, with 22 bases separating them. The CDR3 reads CASSSRAGTPSDEQFF. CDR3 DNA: TGTGCCAGCAGCTCCCGTGCCGGGACACCCTCGGATGAGCAGTTCTTC.

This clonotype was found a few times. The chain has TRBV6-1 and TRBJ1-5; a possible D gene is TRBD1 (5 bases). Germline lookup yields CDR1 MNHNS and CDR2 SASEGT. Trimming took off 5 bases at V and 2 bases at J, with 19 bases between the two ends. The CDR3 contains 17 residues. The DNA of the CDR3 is TGTGCCAGCAGTCCTTCGGACATCGGATATGGCAATCAGCCCCAGCATTTT. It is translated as CASSPSDIGYGNQPQHF.

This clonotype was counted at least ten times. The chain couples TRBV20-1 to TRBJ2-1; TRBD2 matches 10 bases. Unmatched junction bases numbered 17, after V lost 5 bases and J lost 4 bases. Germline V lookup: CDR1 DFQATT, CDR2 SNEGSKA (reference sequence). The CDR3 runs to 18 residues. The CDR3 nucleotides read TGCAGTGCTCGACAAGCGGGAGGGGTGGCGAATATGTACAATGAGCAGTTCTTC. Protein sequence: CSARQAGGVANMYNEQFF.

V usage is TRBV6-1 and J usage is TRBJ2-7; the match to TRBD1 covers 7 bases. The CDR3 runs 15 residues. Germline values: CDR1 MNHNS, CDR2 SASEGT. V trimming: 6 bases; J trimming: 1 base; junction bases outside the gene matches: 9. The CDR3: CASSPDRVQSYEQYF. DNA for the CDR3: TGTGCCAGCAGCCCCGACAGGGTACAATCCTACGAGCAGTACTTC.

As DNA, the CDR3 is TGCAGTGCTAGCCGCCTAGGACTCGACAATGAGCAGTTCTTC. It translates to CSASRLGLDNEQFF. The V call is TRBV20-1, the J call TRBJ2-1; tentative D call: TRBD2 (5 bases). Germline V gives CDR1 DFQATT, CDR2 SNEGSKA (reference sequence). The CDR3 extends over 14 amino acids. V dropped 3 bases and J dropped 5 bases, with 14 bases sitting between them.

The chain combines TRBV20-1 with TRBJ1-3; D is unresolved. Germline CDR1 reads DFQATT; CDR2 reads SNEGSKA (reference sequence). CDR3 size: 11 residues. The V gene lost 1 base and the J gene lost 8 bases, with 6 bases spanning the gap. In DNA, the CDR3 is TGCAGTGCTAGAGTGAAGGACACCATATATTTT. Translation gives CSARVKDTIYF.

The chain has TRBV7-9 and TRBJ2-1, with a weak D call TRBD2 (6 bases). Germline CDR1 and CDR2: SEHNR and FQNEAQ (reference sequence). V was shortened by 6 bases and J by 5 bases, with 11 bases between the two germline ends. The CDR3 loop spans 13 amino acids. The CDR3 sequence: CASRSGTHNEQFF. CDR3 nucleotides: TGTGCCAGCAGATCCGGGACTCACAATGAGCAGTTCTTC.

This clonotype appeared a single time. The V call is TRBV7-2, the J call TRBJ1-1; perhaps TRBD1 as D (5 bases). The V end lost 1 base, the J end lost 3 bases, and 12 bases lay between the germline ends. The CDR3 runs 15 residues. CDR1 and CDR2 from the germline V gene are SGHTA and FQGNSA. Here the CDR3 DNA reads TGTGCCAGCAGCTTAGACGGGAGGGGAGACACTGAAGCTTTCTTT. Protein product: CASSLDGRGDTEAFF. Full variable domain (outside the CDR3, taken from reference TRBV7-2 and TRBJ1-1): GAGVSQSPSNKVTEKGKDVELRCDPISGHTALYWYRQSLGQGLEFLIYFQGNSAPDKSGLPSDRFSAERTGGSVSTLTIQRTQQEDSAVYLCASSLDGRGDTEAFFGQGTRLTVV.

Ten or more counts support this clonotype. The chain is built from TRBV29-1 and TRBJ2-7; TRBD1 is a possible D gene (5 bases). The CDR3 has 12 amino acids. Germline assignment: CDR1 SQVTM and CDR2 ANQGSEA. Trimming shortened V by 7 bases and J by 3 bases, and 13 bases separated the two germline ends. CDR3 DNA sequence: TGCAGCGCCGTCCAGGGAAACTACGAGCAGTACTTC. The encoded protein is CSAVQGNYEQYF.

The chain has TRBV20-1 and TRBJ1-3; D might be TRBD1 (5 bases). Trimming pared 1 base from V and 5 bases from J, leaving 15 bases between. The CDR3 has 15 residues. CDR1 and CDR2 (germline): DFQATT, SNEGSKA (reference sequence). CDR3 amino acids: CSARGQSGPRNTIYF. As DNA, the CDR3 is TGCAGTGCTAGAGGACAGTCAGGACCCCGAAACACCATATATTTT.

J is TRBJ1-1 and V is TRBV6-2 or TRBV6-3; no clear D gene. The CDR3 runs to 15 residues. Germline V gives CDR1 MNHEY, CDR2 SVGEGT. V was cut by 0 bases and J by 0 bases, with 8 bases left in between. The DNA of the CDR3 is TGTGCCAGCAGTTACTCGAGAAGCCTGAACACTGAAGCTTTCTTT. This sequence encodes CASSYSRSLNTEAFF.

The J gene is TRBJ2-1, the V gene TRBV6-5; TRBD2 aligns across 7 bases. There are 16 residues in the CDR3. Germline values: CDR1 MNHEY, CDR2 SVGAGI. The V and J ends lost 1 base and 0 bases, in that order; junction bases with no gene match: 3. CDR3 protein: CASSYLGTTSYNEQFF. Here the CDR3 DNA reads TGTGCCAGCAGTTACTTGGGGACTACCTCCTACAATGAGCAGTTCTTC.

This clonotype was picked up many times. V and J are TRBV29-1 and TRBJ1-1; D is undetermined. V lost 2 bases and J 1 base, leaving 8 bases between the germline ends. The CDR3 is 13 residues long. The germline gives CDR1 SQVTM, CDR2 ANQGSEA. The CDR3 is CSVEFLQNTEAFF. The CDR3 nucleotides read TGCAGCGTTGAATTTTTACAGAACACTGAAGCTTTCTTT.

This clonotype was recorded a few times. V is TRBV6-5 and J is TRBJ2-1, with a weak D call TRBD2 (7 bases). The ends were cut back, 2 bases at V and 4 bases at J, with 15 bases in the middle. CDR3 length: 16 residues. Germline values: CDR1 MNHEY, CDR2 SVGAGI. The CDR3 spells CASSYGAGAQYNEQFF. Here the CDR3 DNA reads TGTGCCAGCAGTTACGGGGCGGGGGCCCAATACAATGAGCAGTTCTTC.

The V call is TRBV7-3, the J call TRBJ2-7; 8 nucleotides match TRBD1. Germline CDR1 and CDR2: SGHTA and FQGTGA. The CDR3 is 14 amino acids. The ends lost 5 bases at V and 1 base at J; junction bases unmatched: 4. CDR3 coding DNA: TGTGCCAGCAGCCCGACAGGGGCATCCTACGAGCAGTACTTC. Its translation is CASSPTGASYEQYF.

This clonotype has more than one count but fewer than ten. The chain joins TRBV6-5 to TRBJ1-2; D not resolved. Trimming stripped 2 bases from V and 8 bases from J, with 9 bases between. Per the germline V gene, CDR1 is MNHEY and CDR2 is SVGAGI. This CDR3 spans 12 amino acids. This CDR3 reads CASSYRGRGYTF. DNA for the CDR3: TGTGCCAGCAGTTACCGGGGTCGCGGCTACACCTTC.

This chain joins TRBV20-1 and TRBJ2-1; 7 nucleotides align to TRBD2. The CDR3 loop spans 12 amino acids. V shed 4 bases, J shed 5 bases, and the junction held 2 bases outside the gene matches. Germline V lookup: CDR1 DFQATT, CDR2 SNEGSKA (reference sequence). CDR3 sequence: CSAISGNNEQFF. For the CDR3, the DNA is TGCAGTGCTATCAGCGGGAACAATGAGCAGTTCTTC.

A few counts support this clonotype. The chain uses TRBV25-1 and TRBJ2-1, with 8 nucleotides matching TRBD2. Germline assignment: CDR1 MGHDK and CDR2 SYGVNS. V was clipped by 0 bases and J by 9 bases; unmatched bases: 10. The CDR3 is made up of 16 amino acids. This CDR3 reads CASSEYFGGRYAEQFF. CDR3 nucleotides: TGTGCCAGCAGTGAATATTTTGGCGGGAGGTACGCTGAGCAGTTCTTC.

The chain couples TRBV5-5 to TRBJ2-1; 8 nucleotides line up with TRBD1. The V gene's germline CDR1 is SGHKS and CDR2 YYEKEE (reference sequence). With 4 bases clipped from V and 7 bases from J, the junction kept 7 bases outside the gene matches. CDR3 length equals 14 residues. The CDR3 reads CASSQQGGRNEQFF. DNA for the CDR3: TGTGCCAGCAGCCAACAGGGGGGACGGAATGAGCAGTTCTTC.

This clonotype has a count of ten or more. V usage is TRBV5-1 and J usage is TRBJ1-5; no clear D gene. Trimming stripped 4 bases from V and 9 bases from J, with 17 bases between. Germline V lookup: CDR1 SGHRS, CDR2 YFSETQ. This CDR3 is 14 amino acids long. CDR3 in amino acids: CASSASDGLGPQHF. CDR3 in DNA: TGCGCCAGCAGCGCATCCGACGGGTTAGGGCCCCAGCATTTT.

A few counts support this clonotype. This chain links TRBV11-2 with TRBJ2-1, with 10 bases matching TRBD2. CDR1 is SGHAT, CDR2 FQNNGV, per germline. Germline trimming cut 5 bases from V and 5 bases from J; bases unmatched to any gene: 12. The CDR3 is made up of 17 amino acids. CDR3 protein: CASSLRRRSGRDNEQFF. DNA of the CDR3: TGTGCCAGCAGCCTTCGAAGGAGAAGCGGGAGGGACAATGAGCAGTTCTTC.

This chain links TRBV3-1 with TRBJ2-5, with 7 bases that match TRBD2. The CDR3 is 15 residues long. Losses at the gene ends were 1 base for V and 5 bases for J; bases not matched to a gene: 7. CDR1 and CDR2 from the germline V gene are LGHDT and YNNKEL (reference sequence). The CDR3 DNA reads TGTGCCAGCAGCCAAGGGAATAGCGGGCTGGAGACCCAGTACTTC. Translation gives CASSQGNSGLETQYF.

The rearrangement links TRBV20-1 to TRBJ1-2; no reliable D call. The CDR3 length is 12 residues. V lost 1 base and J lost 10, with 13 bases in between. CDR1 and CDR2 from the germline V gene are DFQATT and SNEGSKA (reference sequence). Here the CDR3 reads CSARAVGVSYTF. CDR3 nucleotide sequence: TGCAGTGCTAGAGCAGTGGGTGTATCCTACACCTTC.

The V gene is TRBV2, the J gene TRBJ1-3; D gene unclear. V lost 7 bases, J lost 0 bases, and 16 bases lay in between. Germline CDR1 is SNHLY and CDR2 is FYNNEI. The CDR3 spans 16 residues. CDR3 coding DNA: TGTGCCAGCACAGCCAGAAGAACCACCTCTGGAAACACCATATATTTT. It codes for CASTARRTTSGNTIYF.

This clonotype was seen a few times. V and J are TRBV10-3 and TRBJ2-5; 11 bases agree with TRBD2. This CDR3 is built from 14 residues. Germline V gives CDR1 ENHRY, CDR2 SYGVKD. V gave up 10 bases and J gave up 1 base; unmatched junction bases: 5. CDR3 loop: CASASGRSQETQYF. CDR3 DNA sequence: TGTGCCAGCGCTAGCGGGAGGTCCCAAGAGACCCAGTACTTC.

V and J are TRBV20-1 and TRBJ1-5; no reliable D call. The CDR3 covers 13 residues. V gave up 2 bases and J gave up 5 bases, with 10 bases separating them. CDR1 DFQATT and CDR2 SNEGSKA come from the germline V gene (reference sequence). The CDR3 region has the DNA TGCAGTGCTAGACAGGCAGCGGATCAGCCCCAGCATTTT. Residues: CSARQAADQPQHF.

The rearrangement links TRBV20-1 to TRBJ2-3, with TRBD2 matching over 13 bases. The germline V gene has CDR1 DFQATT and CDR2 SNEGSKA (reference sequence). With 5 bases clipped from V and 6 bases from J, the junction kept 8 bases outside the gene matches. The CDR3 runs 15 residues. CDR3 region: CSAQTTSGRADTQYF. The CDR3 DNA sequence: TGCAGTGCTCAAACTACTAGCGGGAGGGCGGATACGCAGTATTTT.

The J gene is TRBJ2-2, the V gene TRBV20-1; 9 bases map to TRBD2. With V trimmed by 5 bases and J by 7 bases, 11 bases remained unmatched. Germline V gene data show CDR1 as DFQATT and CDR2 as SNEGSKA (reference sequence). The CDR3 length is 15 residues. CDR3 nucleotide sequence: TGCAGTGCTCCTTTAGCGGGAGCTTCCCACGGGGAGCTGTTTTTT. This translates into CSAPLAGASHGELFF.